This TCR beta chain was sequenced in a study of T cell responses to AZD1222 COVID-19 vaccine. Regarding the study as a whole: Donors in the cohort were predominantly white British and more often female, and clonal diversity was possibly underestimated. Every sample of the repertoires postdated the peak T cell response. Of the AZD1222 recipients, only 5 to 7 were seropositive at baseline. Among spike-specific TCRs, nearly half reportedly target unmutated variant regions.

Of note for this clone: Its antigen is not known.

The protocol was immunoSEQ multiplex PCR, while the TCRdb copy is restricted to in-frame clones and leaves out a portion. The sample holds some 150,000 clones, 90% to 95% seen once. The source is an adult in good health. This specimen was peripheral blood, taken on day 0 of AZD1222 vaccination.

In DNA, the CDR3 is TGCGCCAGCAGCCATGAGGCCAGGGGCCACGAGCAGTACTTC. Translation: CASSHEARGHEQYF. The chain joins TRBV4-1 to TRBJ2-7; the D gene is possibly TRBD1 (6 bases). The CDR3 has 14 residues. Trimming left V 3 bases short and J 5 bases short, with 14 bases between. Germline CDR1 and CDR2: MGHRA and YSYEKL.